Below, one TCR beta chain is given with its context. The data are from a study of blood T cell repertoires in COVID-19. Germline loops: CDR1 KGHSH, CDR2 LQKENI. Trimming removed 3 bases from V and 3 bases from J; junction bases left unmatched: 7. The CDR3 is 16 residues long. Each participant's cohort was designated according to participant-reported clinical history. Per the original data handling: Amplification from reference gene primers served as the basis for estimated nucleated cell counts. TCRdb's copy holds only in-frame clones and misses some; the assay was immunoSEQ multiplex PCR. Clone size and V and J calls were adopted from that table, with D and trimming inferred from the DNA. The profile shows some 490,000 clones, approximately 91% of them singletons.

The sample consisted of PBMCs or T cells enriched from blood (not recorded which). The chain carries TRBV18 and TRBJ2-7; 11 nucleotides match TRBD1. The receptor's source is a woman aged 55-69 years who had recovered from COVID-19. The CDR3 reads CASSPATGTGGYEQYF. For the CDR3, the DNA is TGTGCCAGCTCACCCGCAACCGGGACAGGGGGCTACGAGCAGTACTTC.